This TCR beta chain came from a study of a mutant IDH1 vaccine in newly diagnosed glioma. Study-wide background: In weeks 1, 3, 5, 7, 11, 15, 19 and 23, patients were vaccinated. The first vaccination came 4-6 weeks after radiotherapy alone, or with temozolomide cycles. Points from the study as a whole: Any relationship between pseudoprogression and changes in top peripheral T cell clonotypes seemed absent. Researchers report vaccine-induced immune responses in less than 95% of patients.

The assay was immunoSEQ multiplex PCR, and TCRdb's table has in-frame clones only and misses some. This table holds about 77,000 clones, more than 80% found once. A word on this clone: Its antigen remains unidentified.

Trimming removed 3 bases from V and 6 bases from J; junction bases left unmatched: 11. Germline V gene sequence: CDR1 LNHNV, CDR2 YYDKDF (reference sequence). The CDR3 contains 15 residues. The time point here: week 23, last vaccination. With topical imiquimod, each dose of the vaccine consisted of 300 ug of mutant IDH1 20-mer peptide. The sample consisted of PBMCs, taken from a glioma patient whose treatment included an IDH1 peptide vaccine. The gene calls are TRBV15 and TRBJ2-7; 7 nucleotides line up with TRBD2. The receptor was isolated from a woman between 45 and 60 years old with glioma. CDR3 sequence: CATSRSGGSIPEQYF. The CDR3 DNA reads TGTGCCACCAGCAGGAGTGGCGGGAGTATCCCCGAGCAGTACTTC.